These 5 T cell receptor beta chains were sequenced from one sample in a study of cytomegalovirus exposure and HLA in healthy donors. PCR used 60 Vbeta primers and 13 Jbeta primers. TCRdb's table, derived via immunoSEQ multiplex PCR, lists solely in-frame clones and lacks some. The sample consists of about 110,000 clones, roughly 78% of them appearing once. Sample: PBMCs. The receptors come from a woman between 40 and 55 years old in good health and CMV-seronegative.

J is TRBJ1-3 and V is TRBV7-8; D remains ambiguous. V lost 1 base and J 4 bases, leaving 5 bases between the germline ends. The CDR3 spans 13 residues. Germline V gene sequence: CDR1 SGHVS, CDR2 FQNEAQ. The DNA for the CDR3 is TGTGCCAGCAGCTTAGACAGAGGAAACACCATATATTTT. Protein sequence: CASSLDRGNTIYF.

J is TRBJ1-1 and V is TRBV18, with D possibly being TRBD1 (5 bases). The V end was cut by 3 bases, the J end by 3 bases, with 11 bases between. The germline V gene encodes CDR1 KGHSH and CDR2 LQKENI. The CDR3 covers 14 residues. Here the CDR3 DNA reads TGTGCCAGCTCACCTGGGGGGAGGGACACTGAAGCTTTCTTT. This sequence encodes CASSPGGRDTEAFF. Based on the CDR3 plus reference TRBV18 and TRBJ1-1, the full variable domain is NAGVMQNPRHLVRRRGQEARLRCSPMKGHSHVYWYRQLPEEGLKFMVYLQKENIIDESGMPKERFSAEFPKEGPSILRIQQVVRGDSAAYFCASSPGGRDTEAFFGQGTRLTVV.

This clone has only a few counts. This chain joins TRBV5-8 and TRBJ1-1; 7 nucleotides align to TRBD1. The V and J ends lost 0 bases and 1 base, in that order; junction bases with no gene match: 3. This CDR3 is 15 amino acids long. The germline V gene encodes CDR1 SGHTS and CDR2 YDEGEE. CDR3: CASSLAGGRNTEAFF. For the CDR3, the DNA is TGTGCCAGCAGCTTGGCAGGGGGACGGAACACTGAAGCTTTCTTT.

The chain joins TRBV18 to TRBJ1-4, with D uncertain. CDR3 size: 14 residues. CDR1 and CDR2 from the germline V gene are KGHSH and LQKENI. The V end lost 8 bases, the J end lost 8 bases, and 18 bases lay between the germline ends. Here the CDR3 reads CASATMGREEKLFF. In DNA, the CDR3 is TGTGCCAGCGCAACCATGGGGAGAGAGGAAAAACTGTTTTTT.

The J gene is TRBJ2-7, the V gene TRBV5-1, with 9 positions matching TRBD1. Germline V gene sequence: CDR1 SGHRS, CDR2 YFSETQ. V was clipped by 0 bases and J by 3 bases; unmatched bases: 10. This CDR3 is 17 amino acids long. The CDR3 spells CASSLVKSGQGVYEQYF. The CDR3 nucleotides read TGCGCCAGCAGCTTGGTCAAATCGGGACAGGGCGTCTACGAGCAGTACTTC. Using reference TRBV5-1 and TRBJ2-7 for the parts outside the CDR3, the full variable domain is KAGVTQTPRYLIKTRGQQVTLSCSPISGHRSVSWYQQTPGQGLQFLFEYFSETQRNKGNFPGRFSGRQFSNSRSEMNVSTLELGDSALYLCASSLVKSGQGVYEQYFGPGTRLTVT.